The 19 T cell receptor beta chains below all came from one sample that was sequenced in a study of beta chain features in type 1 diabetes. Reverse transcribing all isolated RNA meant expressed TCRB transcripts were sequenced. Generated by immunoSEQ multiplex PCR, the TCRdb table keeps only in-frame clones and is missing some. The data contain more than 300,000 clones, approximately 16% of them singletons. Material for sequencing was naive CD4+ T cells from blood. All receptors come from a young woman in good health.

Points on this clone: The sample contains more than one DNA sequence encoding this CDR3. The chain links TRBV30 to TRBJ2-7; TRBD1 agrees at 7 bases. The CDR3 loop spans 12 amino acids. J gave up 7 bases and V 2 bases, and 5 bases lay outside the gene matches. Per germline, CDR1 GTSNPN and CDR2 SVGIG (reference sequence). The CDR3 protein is CAWSISGGEQYF. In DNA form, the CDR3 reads TGTGCCTGGAGTATCTCAGGGGGTGAGCAGTACTTC.

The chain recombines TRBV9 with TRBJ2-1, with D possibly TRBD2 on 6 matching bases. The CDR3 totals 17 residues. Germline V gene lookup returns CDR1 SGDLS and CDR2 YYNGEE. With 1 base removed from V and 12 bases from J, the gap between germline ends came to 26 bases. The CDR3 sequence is CASSVMSGGGEGDGQFF. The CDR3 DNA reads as TGTGCCAGCAGCGTAATGAGTGGAGGAGGGGAAGGCGATGGGCAGTTCTTC.

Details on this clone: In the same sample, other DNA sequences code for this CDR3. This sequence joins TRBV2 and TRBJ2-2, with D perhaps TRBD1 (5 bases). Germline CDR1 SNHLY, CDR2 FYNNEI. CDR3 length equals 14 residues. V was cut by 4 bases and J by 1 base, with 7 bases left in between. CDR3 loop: CASSGQLNTGELFF. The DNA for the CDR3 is TGTGCCAGCAGTGGACAGTTGAACACCGGGGAGCTGTTTTTT.

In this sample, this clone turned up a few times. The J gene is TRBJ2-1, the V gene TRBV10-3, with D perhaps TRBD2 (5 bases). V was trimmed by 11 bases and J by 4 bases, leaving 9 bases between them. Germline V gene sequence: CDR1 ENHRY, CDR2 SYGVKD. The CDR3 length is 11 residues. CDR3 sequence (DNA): TGTGCCGTCCGGAGGTACAATGAGCAGTTCTTC. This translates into CAVRRYNEQFF.

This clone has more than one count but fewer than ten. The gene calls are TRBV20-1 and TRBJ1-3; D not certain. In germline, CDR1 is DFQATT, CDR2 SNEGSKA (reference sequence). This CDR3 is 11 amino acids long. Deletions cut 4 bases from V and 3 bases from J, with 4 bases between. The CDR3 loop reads CSAISGNTIYF. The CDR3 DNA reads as TGCAGTGCTATCAGTGGAAACACCATATATTTT.

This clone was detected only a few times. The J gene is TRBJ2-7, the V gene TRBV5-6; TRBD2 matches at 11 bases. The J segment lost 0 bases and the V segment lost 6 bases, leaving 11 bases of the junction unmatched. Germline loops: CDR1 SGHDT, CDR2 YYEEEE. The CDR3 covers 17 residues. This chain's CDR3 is CASTPEGTSGISYEQYF. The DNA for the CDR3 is TGTGCCAGCACCCCGGAGGGGACTAGCGGAATCTCCTACGAGCAGTACTTC.

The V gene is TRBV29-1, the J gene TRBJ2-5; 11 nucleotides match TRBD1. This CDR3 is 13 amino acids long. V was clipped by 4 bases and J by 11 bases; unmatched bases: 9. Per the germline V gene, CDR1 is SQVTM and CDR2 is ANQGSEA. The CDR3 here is CSVADRGRREQYF. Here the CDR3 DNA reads TGCAGCGTTGCGGACAGGGGGCGGCGGGAGCAGTACTTC.

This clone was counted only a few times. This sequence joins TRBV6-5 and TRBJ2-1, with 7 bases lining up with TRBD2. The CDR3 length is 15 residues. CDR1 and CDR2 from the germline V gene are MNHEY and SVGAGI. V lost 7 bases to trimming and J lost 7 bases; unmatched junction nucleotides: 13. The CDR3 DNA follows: TGTGCCAGCACCCCGGTGGGGCGGGAGCGGAATGAGCAGTTCTTC. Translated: CASTPVGRERNEQFF.

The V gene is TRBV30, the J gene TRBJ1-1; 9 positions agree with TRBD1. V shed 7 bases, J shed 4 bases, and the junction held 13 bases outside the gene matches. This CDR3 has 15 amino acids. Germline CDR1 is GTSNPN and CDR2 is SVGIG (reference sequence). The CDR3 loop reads CASTRTGGVGTEAFF. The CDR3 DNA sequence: TGTGCCTCAACACGAACAGGGGGCGTCGGCACTGAAGCTTTCTTT.

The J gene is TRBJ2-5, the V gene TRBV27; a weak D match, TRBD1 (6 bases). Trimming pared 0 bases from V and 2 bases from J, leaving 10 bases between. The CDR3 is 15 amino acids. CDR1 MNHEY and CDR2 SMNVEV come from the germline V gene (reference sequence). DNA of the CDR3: TGTGCCAGCAGTTTATCAGGACAGCAACAAGAGACCCAGTACTTC. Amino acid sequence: CASSLSGQQQETQYF.

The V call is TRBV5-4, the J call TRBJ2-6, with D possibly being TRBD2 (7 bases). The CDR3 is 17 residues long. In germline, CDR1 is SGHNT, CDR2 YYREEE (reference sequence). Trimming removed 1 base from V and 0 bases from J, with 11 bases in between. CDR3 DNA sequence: TGTGCCAGCAGCTTGTGGGGGGGCGGCTCTGGGGCCAACGTCCTGACTTTC. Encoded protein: CASSLWGGGSGANVLTF.

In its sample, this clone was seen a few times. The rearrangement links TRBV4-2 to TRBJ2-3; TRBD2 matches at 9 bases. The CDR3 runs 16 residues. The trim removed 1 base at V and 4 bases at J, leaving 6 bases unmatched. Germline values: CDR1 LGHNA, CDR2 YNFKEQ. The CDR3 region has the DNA TGTGCCAGCAGCCAAGTGGGAGCGGGAGGCGCAGATACGCAGTATTTT. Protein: CASSQVGAGGADTQYF.

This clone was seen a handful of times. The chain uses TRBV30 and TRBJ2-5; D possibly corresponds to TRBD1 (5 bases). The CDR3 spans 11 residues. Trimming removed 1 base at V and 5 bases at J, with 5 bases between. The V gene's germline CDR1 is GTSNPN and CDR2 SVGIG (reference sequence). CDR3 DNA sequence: TGTGCCTGGAGTGCAGGGGAGACCCAGTACTTC. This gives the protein CAWSAGETQYF.

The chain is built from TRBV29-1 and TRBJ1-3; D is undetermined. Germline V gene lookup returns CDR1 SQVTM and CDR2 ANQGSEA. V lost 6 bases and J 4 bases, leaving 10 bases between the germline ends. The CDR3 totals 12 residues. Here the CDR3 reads CSVEERGNTIYF. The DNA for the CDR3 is TGCAGCGTGGAGGAACGGGGAAACACCATATATTTT.

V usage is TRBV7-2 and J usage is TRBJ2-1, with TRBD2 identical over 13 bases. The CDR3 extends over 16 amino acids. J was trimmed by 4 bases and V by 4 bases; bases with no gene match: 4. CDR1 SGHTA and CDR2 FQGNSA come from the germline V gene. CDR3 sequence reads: CASSSGTSGVYNEQFF. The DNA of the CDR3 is TGTGCCAGCAGCTCCGGGACTAGCGGGGTATACAATGAGCAGTTCTTC.

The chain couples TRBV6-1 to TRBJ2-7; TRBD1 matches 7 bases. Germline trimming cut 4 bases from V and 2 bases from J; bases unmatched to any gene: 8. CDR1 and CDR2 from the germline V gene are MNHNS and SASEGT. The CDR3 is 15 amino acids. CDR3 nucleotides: TGTGCCAGCAGTGCCGTGGGACAGCCTACCTACGAGCAGTACTTC. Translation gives CASSAVGQPTYEQYF.

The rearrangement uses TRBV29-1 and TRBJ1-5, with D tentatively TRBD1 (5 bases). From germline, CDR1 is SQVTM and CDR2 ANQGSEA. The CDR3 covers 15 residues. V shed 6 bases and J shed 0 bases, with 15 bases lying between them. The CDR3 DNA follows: TGCAGCGTAGTACAAGACAGCCTTAGCAATCAGCCCCAGCATTTT. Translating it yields CSVVQDSLSNQPQHF.

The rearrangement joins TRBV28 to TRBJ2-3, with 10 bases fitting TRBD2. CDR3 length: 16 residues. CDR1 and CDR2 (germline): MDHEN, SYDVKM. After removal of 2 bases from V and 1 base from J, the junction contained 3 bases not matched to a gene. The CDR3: CASSLVAGGGTDTQYF. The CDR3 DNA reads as TGTGCCAGCAGTTTAGTAGCGGGAGGTGGCACAGATACGCAGTATTTT.

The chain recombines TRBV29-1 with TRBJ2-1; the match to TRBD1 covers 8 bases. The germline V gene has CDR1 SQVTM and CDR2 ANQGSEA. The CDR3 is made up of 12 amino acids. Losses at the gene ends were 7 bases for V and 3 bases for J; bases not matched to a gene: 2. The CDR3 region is CSGGQGYNEQFF. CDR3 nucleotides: TGCAGCGGTGGACAGGGCTACAATGAGCAGTTCTTC.